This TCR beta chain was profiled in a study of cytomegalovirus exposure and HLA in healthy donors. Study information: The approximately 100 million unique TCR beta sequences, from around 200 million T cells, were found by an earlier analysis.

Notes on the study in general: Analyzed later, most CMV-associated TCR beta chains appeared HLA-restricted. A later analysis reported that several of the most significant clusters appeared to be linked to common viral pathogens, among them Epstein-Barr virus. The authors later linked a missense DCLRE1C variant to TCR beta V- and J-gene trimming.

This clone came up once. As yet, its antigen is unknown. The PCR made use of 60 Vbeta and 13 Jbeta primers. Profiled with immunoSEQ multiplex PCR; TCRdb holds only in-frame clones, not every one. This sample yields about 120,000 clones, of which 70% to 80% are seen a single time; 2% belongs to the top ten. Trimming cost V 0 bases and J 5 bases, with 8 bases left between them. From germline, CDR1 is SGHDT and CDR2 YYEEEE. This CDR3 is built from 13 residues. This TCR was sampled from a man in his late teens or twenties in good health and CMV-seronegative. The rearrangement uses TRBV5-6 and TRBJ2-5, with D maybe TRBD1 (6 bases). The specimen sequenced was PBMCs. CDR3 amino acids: CASSLAGVETQYF. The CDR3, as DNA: TGTGCCAGCAGCTTGGCAGGGGTTGAGACCCAGTACTTC.